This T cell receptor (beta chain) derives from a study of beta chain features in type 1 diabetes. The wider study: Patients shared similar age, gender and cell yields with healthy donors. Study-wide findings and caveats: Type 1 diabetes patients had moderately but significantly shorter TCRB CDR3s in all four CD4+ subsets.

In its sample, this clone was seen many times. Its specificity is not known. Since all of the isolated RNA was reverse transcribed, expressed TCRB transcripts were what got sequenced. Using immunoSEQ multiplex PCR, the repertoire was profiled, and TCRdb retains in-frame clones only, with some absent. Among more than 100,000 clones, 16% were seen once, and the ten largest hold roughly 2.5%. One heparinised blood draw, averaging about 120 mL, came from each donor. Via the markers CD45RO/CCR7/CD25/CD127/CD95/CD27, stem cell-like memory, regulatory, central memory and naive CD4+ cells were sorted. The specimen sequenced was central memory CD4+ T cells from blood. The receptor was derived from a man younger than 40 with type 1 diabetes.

CDR3 loop: CASSRQLNTGELFF. CDR3 nucleotides: TGTGCCAGCAGCCGACAGCTAAACACCGGGGAGCTGTTTTTT. This chain joins TRBV5-8 and TRBJ2-2; tentative D call: TRBD1 (5 bases). CDR3 length equals 14 residues. Per germline, CDR1 SGHTS and CDR2 YDEGEE. V lost 4 bases and J 2 bases, leaving 9 bases between the germline ends.